The subject of this entry is one TCR beta chain. The junction and the germline gene differ at one end; a read error may be behind it. The sample originates from a study of T cell changes during pregnancy in multiple sclerosis. The data were produced by immunoSEQ multiplex PCR, yet TCRdb's version contains in-frame clones alone and is incomplete. The table records fewer than 150,000 clones, 96% of them present only once. The sequences come from peripheral blood, collected after pregnancy. This TCR was sampled from a female donor with multiple sclerosis, enrolled in a pregnancy study.

CDR3 loop: CVSSQDIGAGAQETQYF. The DNA for the CDR3 is TGCGTCAGCAGCCAAGATATTGGGGCAGGGGCTCAAGAGACCCAGTACTTC. The rearrangement joins TRBV4-3 to TRBJ2-5; D might be TRBD1 (6 bases). CDR1 is LGHNA, CDR2 YSLEER, per germline. CDR3 length: 17 amino acids.